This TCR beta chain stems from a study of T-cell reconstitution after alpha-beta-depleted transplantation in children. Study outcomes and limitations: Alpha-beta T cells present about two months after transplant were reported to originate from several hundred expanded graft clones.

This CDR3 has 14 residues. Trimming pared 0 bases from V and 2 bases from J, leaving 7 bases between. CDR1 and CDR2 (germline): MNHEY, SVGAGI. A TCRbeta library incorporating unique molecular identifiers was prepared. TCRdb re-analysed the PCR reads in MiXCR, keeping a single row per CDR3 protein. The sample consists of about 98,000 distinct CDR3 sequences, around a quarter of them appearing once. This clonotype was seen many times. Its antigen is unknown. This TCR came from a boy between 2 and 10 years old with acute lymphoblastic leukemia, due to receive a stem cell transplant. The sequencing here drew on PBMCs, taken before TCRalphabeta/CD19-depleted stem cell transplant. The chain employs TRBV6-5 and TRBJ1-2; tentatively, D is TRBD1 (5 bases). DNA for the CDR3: TGTGCCAGCAGTTACTCGGGGGTAAACTATGGCTACACCTTC. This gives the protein CASSYSGVNYGYTF.